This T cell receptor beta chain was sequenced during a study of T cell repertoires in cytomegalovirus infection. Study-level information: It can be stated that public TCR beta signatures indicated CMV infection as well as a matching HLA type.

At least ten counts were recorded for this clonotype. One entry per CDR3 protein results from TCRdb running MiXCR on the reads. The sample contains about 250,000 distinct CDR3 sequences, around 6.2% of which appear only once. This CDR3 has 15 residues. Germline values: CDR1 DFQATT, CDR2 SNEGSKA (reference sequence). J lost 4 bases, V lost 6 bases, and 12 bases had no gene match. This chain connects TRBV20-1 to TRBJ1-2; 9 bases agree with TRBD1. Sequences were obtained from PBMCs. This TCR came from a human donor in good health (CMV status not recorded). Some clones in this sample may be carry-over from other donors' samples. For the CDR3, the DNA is TGCAGTGCCTTCGGACAGGGGACGGTGGCCTATGGCTACACCTTC. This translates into CSAFGQGTVAYGYTF.